The present entry profiles one TCR beta chain with its context. Its antigen is currently unknown. This sample is part of a study of cytomegalovirus exposure and HLA in healthy donors. The PCR made use of 60 Vbeta and 13 Jbeta primers. Some clones are missing from TCRdb's copy, which holds only in-frame ones; the method was immunoSEQ multiplex PCR. In total, the table holds approximately 140,000 clones. Study-wide findings and caveats: According to reports, the classifier identified cytomegalovirus status with high specificity and sensitivity. A later analysis linked a missense DCLRE1C variant to TCR beta V- and J-gene trimming. CMV serostatus was the only immune exposure information that was available. Based on reports, TCR beta sequences accurately predicted HLA-A and HLA-B alleles for most subjects.

The CDR3 extends over 16 amino acids. V dropped 2 bases and J dropped 7 bases, with 18 bases sitting between them. Germline lookup yields CDR1 MNHNY and CDR2 SVGAGI (reference sequence). Sequencing was performed on PBMCs. The gene calls are TRBV6-6 and TRBJ1-5; D ambiguous. The source is a woman aged 35 to 49 in good health and CMV-seronegative. CDR3 amino acids: CASSYPPGVAMQPQHF. The CDR3 DNA reads TGTGCCAGCAGTTACCCCCCCGGGGTGGCCATGCAGCCCCAGCATTTT.